One and the same sample provided the 14 T cell receptor beta chains below, sequenced in a study of Ad26.COV2.S vaccination and SARS-CoV-2 variants (dated by TCRdb to 2020 to 2022). Reading the label with the study, this specimen's treatment or condition is: some 20 received Ad26.COV2.S at low or high dose, single or two shots; about 5 received placebo; per-sample allocation not given. Repertoires of vaccine and placebo recipients were sequenced from samples taken on day 63 after the first injection. The library was built by means of the immunoSEQ multiplex PCR assay. TCRdb carries this immuneACCESS record with in-frame sequences only. Its versions omit some clonotypes, under half of them owing to an unresolved V gene in the studies checked, with the rest unexplained. The sample table records 240,000 or so clones; roughly 90% of these occur just once. The leading ten clones occupy about 11% of the sample.

This sample comprised peripheral blood, obtained in a trial of Ad26.COV2.S vaccine versus placebo. These receptors originate from a person between 18 and 59 years old who received the Ad26.COV2.S COVID-19 vaccine or a placebo.

The chain has TRBV4-3 and TRBJ2-3; D gene uncertain. Per germline, CDR1 LGHNA and CDR2 YSLEER. The CDR3 runs 16 residues. V lost 0 bases to trimming and J lost 2 bases, with 12 bases between them. CDR3 sequence reads: CASSQEESRFTDTQYF. CDR3 nucleotide sequence: TGCGCCAGCAGCCAAGAAGAGTCGCGGTTCACAGATACGCAGTATTTT.

This clone was found once. The chain employs TRBV2 and TRBJ2-7, with 11 bases lining up with TRBD1. V gave up 6 bases and J gave up 6 bases; unmatched junction bases: 13. This CDR3 has 16 amino acids. Germline assignment: CDR1 SNHLY and CDR2 FYNNEI. The CDR3 is CASSLGQGASTGEQYF. CDR3 DNA: TGTGCCAGCAGCCTCGGACAGGGGGCAAGTACGGGCGAGCAGTACTTC.

This clone was seen a single time. The chain has TRBV3-1 (or the pseudogene TRBV3-2) and TRBJ2-1; D remains ambiguous. CDR3 length: 11 amino acids. The V gene lost 3 bases and the J gene lost 9 bases, with 6 bases spanning the gap. Germline V gene sequence: CDR1 LGHDT, CDR2 YNNKEL (reference sequence). The CDR3 region is CASSHRAEQFF. Here the CDR3 DNA reads TGTGCCAGCAGCCACCGGGCTGAGCAGTTCTTC.

J is TRBJ1-2 and V is TRBV7-8; D perhaps matches TRBD1 (5 bases). Germline V gene sequence: CDR1 SGHVS, CDR2 FQNEAQ. The CDR3 is 12 amino acids. Trimming cost V 4 bases and J 6 bases, with 9 bases left between them. CDR3 residues: CASSYLRDGYTF. CDR3 DNA: TGTGCCAGCAGCTACCTCAGGGATGGCTACACCTTC. The full variable domain, its missing parts supplied by reference TRBV7-8 and TRBJ1-2, is GAGVSQSPRYKVAKRGQDVALRCDPISGHVSLFWYQQALGQGPEFLTYFQNEAQLDKSGLPSDRFFAERPEGSVSTLKIQRTQQEDSAVYLCASSYLRDGYTFGSGTRLTVV.

The rearrangement joins TRBV4-2 to TRBJ2-7; 8 bases are a match to TRBD1. CDR3 length: 18 residues. V lost 0 bases and J lost 3; bases outside the gene matches: 13. The V gene's germline CDR1 is LGHNA and CDR2 YNFKEQ. The CDR3, as DNA: TGTGCCAGCAGCCAAGACTCGGGACAGGAGCCGTCCTTCTACGAGCAGTACTTC. Protein sequence: CASSQDSGQEPSFYEQYF.

The V call is TRBV19, the J call TRBJ2-1; 14 nucleotides agree with TRBD2. Germline assignment: CDR1 LNHDA and CDR2 SQIVND (reference sequence). J lost 9 bases, V lost 4 bases, and 5 bases had no gene match. The CDR3 extends over 15 amino acids. This chain's CDR3 is CASSTGTSGSGEQFF. The CDR3 DNA follows: TGTGCCAGTAGTACCGGGACTAGCGGGAGCGGTGAGCAGTTCTTC.

A word on this clone: Relative to the germline gene, one junction end is altered; a read error may explain this. V and J are TRBV11-3 and TRBJ2-1, with 7 bases that match TRBD2. Germline V gene data show CDR1 as SGHNT and CDR2 as YENEEA. CDR3 length equals 16 residues. CDR3 DNA sequence: TGTGCCAGCAGCATAGACGGACTAGGAGCGATCAATGAGCAGTTCTTC. Translation gives CASSIDGLGAINEQFF.

The chain recombines TRBV6-4 with TRBJ2-1; 7 nucleotides agree with TRBD1. The V gene end was trimmed by 0 bases and the J gene end by 2 bases; junction bases not matched to a gene: 22. There are 22 residues in the CDR3. The germline gives CDR1 MRHNA, CDR2 SNTAGT. The CDR3 loop is CASSDSSRRGGSYLNTYNEQFF. DNA for the CDR3: TGTGCCAGCAGTGACTCTTCCCGACGAGGGGGCAGTTACCTTAACACCTACAATGAGCAGTTCTTC.

The rearrangement links TRBV7-8 to TRBJ1-1; possibly TRBD1 for D (5 bases). CDR1 and CDR2 (germline): SGHVS, FQNEAQ. V was shortened by 5 bases and J by 7 bases, with 8 bases between the two germline ends. The CDR3 consists of 11 residues. The CDR3 loop reads CASSRQFEAFF. The DNA of the CDR3 is TGTGCCAGCAGCCGACAGTTTGAAGCTTTCTTT.

The V call is TRBV10-2, the J call TRBJ1-1; TRBD1 might be the D (5 bases). The V end was cut by 0 bases, the J end by 4 bases, with 9 bases between. Germline lookup yields CDR1 WSHSY and CDR2 SAAADI. The CDR3 spans 14 residues. This CDR3 is CASSESTRVTEAFF. The DNA of the CDR3 is TGCGCCAGCAGTGAGTCGACCAGGGTCACTGAAGCTTTCTTT.

This chain joins TRBV19 and TRBJ1-2; D unclear. Per the germline V gene, CDR1 is LNHDA and CDR2 is SQIVND (reference sequence). CDR3 length: 13 amino acids. V lost 6 bases and J 4 bases, leaving 12 bases between the germline ends. CDR3 in DNA: TGTGCCAGTAGCATGGAGACTCTCTATGGCTACACCTTC. It codes for CASSMETLYGYTF.

This clone was recorded a few times. The rearrangement joins TRBV3-1 (or the pseudogene TRBV3-2) to TRBJ1-2; 7 nucleotides line up with TRBD1. CDR3 length: 15 amino acids. Germline V gene sequence: CDR1 LGHDT, CDR2 YNNKEL (reference sequence). V gave up 0 bases and J gave up 5 bases; unmatched junction bases: 6. The CDR3 here is CASSQETGELYGYTF. CDR3 nucleotides: TGTGCCAGCAGCCAAGAAACAGGGGAGCTTTATGGCTACACCTTC.

J is TRBJ2-7 and V is TRBV9; D unclear. The V end lost 0 bases, the J end lost 7 bases, and 11 bases lay between the germline ends. CDR3 length: 13 amino acids. Germline CDR1 and CDR2: SGDLS and YYNGEE. The CDR3 reads CASSVDPLSEQYF. CDR3 coding DNA: TGTGCCAGCAGCGTAGACCCCCTGTCTGAGCAGTACTTC.

This clone was seen a handful of times. The chain uses TRBV6-5 and TRBJ1-5, with D hard to call. Germline V gene lookup returns CDR1 MNHEY and CDR2 SVGAGI. The CDR3 has 14 residues. The germline V and J ends were trimmed by 5 bases and 6 bases, with 14 bases remaining between them. CDR3 sequence reads: CASSSLGVGQPQHF. The CDR3 DNA sequence: TGTGCCAGCAGTAGTCTAGGTGTCGGTCAGCCCCAGCATTTT.